These T cell receptor beta chains were read from a single sample in a study of T cell changes during pregnancy in multiple sclerosis. Here immunoSEQ multiplex PCR was the method, and the copy in TCRdb shows in-frame clones only, minus some. The table records some 38,000 clones, more than 90% of them present only once. This material consisted of CD8+ T cells from peripheral blood mononuclear cells, taken after pregnancy. The receptors shown here come from a female donor with multiple sclerosis, enrolled in a pregnancy study. Both conserved end residues are part of each CDR3. A D gene is named only where the DNA matches it firmly. The size field is filled for only some rows; it gives once, few, many or a size class.

>TRBD1|TRBJ2-1|TRBV6-6|NA
CASTRDRGPEQFF
TGTGCCAGCACCCGGGACAGGGGCCCGGAGCAGTTCTTC
>NA|TRBJ1-2|TRBV4-2|NA
CASSQAGDAKGYTF
TGTGCCAGCAGCCAAGCAGGGGATGCTAAGGGCTACACCTTC
>TRBD2|TRBJ2-3|TRBV30|NA
CAWSSSGRTDTQYF
TGTGCCTGGAGTTCTAGCGGACGCACAGATACGCAGTATTTT
>NA|TRBJ1-1|TRBV9|NA
CASSVGTVNTEAFF
TGTGCCAGCAGCGTAGGGACAGTGAACACTGAAGCTTTCTTT
>NA|TRBJ1-2|TRBV6-1|NA
CASSEIGQIYGYTF
TGTGCCAGCAGTGAAATAGGACAGATTTATGGCTACACCTTC
>NA|TRBJ1-4|TRBV6-5|NA
CASSYGVTGPNEKLFF
TGTGCCAGCAGTTATGGGGTGACAGGACCTAATGAAAAACTGTTTTTT
>TRBD1|TRBJ2-1|TRBV9|NA
CASSLDRESSYNEQFF
TGTGCCAGCAGCCTCGACAGGGAGAGCTCCTACAATGAGCAGTTCTTC
>TRBD1|TRBJ1-1|TRBV11-2|medium-sized
CASSLRRGQDTEAFF
TGTGCCAGCAGTTTAAGGAGGGGGCAGGACACTGAAGCTTTCTTT
>NA|TRBJ1-2|TRBV30|NA
CAWSYLGKGYTF
TGTGCCTGGAGTTACCTGGGCAAGGGCTACACCTTC
>TRBD1|TRBJ1-4|TRBV28|once
CASSPQGGYEKLFF
TGTGCCAGCAGTCCACAGGGGGGGTATGAAAAACTGTTTTTT
>TRBD2|TRBJ2-3|TRBV28|NA
CASSLSGGGDTQYF
TGTGCCAGCAGTTTATCGGGAGGTGGAGATACGCAGTATTTT
>TRBD2|TRBJ2-3|TRBV27|NA
CASSLSRTSGRNAQYF
TGTGCCAGCAGTTTATCCAGGACTAGCGGGAGGAACGCGCAGTATTTT
>NA|TRBJ1-4|TRBV9|few
CASSDRGTNEKLFF
TGTGCCAGCAGCGATCGAGGAACTAATGAAAAACTGTTTTTT
>TRBD1|TRBJ1-4|TRBV6-1|once
CASRATGWFNEKLFF
TGTGCCAGCAGGGCGACAGGGTGGTTCAATGAAAAACTGTTTTTT
>NA|TRBJ2-5|TRBV9|NA
CASSVGDGGETQYF
TGTGCCAGCAGCGTAGGGGATGGGGGGGAGACCCAGTACTTC
>TRBD1|TRBJ2-3|TRBV2|NA
CASPDRGLIDTQYF
TGTGCCAGCCCGGACAGGGGGCTTATAGATACGCAGTATTTT
>TRBD2|TRBJ2-1|TRBV27|NA
CASSLSGGRTNNEQFF
TGTGCCAGCAGTTTATCGGGCGGGAGGACCAACAATGAGCAGTTCTTC
>TRBD2|TRBJ2-1|TRBV9|NA
CASSVEAGGPWEQFF
TGTGCCAGCAGCGTAGAGGCGGGAGGCCCATGGGAGCAGTTCTTC
>NA|TRBJ2-7|TRBV7-9|NA
CASIGGYEQYF
TGTGCCAGCATAGGGGGTTACGAGCAGTACTTC
>NA|TRBJ2-5|TRBV27|NA
CASKGYQETQYF
TGTGCCAGCAAGGGGTACCAAGAGACCCAGTACTTC
>TRBD1|TRBJ1-2|TRBV9|NA
CASSYRGNGYTF
TGTGCCAGCAGTTACAGGGGTAATGGCTACACCTTC
>NA|TRBJ2-6|TRBV4-2|NA
CASSQDPDSGANVLTF
TGTGCCAGCAGCCAAGATCCAGACTCTGGGGCCAACGTCCTGACTTTC
>NA|TRBJ2-1|TRBV7-9|NA
CAIGKTYNEQFF
TGTGCCATCGGGAAAACCTACAATGAGCAGTTCTTC
>NA|TRBJ2-7|TRBV4-1|once
CASSPPKGDYEQYF
TGCGCCAGCAGCCCTCCTAAGGGGGATTACGAGCAGTACTTC
>NA|TRBJ2-2|TRBV7-3|medium-sized
CASSYKNTGELFF
TGTGCCAGCAGTTATAAAAACACCGGGGAGCTGTTTTTT
>TRBD2|TRBJ2-3|TRBV29-1|once
CSVESGLAGAISSTDTQYF
TGCAGCGTTGAATCGGGACTAGCGGGGGCGATATCTAGCACAGATACGCAGTATTTT
>TRBD1|TRBJ1-3|TRBV5-4|NA
CASSRGQGGNTIYF
TGTGCCAGCAGCCGGGGACAGGGTGGAAACACCATATATTTT
>NA|TRBJ1-1|TRBV4-1|NA
CASSRYTGTEAFF
TGCGCCAGCAGTCGATATACAGGGACTGAAGCTTTCTTT
>TRBD1|TRBJ2-7|TRBV29-1|NA
CSVENGQGYEQYF
TGCAGCGTCGAAAACGGACAGGGCTACGAGCAGTACTTC
>NA|TRBJ1-1|TRBV9|NA
CASSVDATSAEAFF
TGTGCCAGCAGCGTAGACGCGACTTCAGCTGAAGCTTTCTTT
>TRBD1|TRBJ2-1|TRBV18|once
CASTGQGGDGEQFF
TGTGCCAGCACCGGACAGGGGGGGGACGGGGAGCAGTTCTTC
>TRBD1|TRBJ1-4|TRBV11-2|NA
CASSPTGANEKLFF
TGTGCCAGCAGCCCGACAGGGGCGAACGAAAAACTGTTTTTT
>TRBD2|TRBJ2-7|TRBV4-2|once
CASSQRTSGGDEQYF
TGTGCCAGCAGCCAGAGGACTAGCGGGGGGGACGAGCAGTACTTC
>NA|TRBJ2-2|TRBV12-5|NA
CASGSDKGYGTGELFF
TGTGCTAGTGGTTCGGACAAGGGTTATGGGACCGGGGAGCTGTTTTTT
>TRBD2|TRBJ2-5|TRBV10-1|NA
CASSEGREYQETQYF
TGCGCCAGCAGTGAGGGGAGGGAGTACCAAGAGACCCAGTACTTC
>NA|TRBJ2-7|TRBV30|NA
CAWSVLDSNYYEQYF
TGTGCCTGGAGTGTACTGGACAGCAATTACTACGAGCAGTACTTC
>NA|TRBJ1-5|TRBV28|NA
CASSQNPGSSNQPQHF
TGTGCCAGCAGTCAAAACCCAGGTTCTAGCAATCAGCCCCAGCATTTT
>NA|TRBJ2-7|TRBV19|NA
CASGDSPYEQYF
TGTGCCAGTGGGGACTCCCCCTACGAGCAGTACTTC
>TRBD1|TRBJ2-1|TRBV27|NA
CASSWKRDSNEQFF
TGTGCCAGCAGTTGGAAGAGGGACAGCAATGAGCAGTTCTTC
>NA|TRBJ2-1|TRBV7-9|NA
CASSGDGSSYNEQFF
TGTGCCAGCAGCGGTGACGGGAGCTCCTACAATGAGCAGTTCTTC
>NA|TRBJ2-7|TRBV11-2|once
CASSLEGGPAYEQYF
TGTGCCAGCAGCTTAGAAGGAGGTCCCGCCTACGAGCAGTACTTC
>NA|TRBJ2-2|TRBV6-5|NA
CASSWRRLDGELFF
TGTGCCAGCAGTTGGCGGCGCTTGGATGGGGAGCTGTTTTTT
>TRBD2|TRBJ2-7|TRBV13|NA
CASSPSGTRSGPTYEQYF
TGTGCCAGCAGCCCGTCAGGGACTAGGAGCGGTCCAACCTACGAGCAGTACTTC
>NA|TRBJ1-2|TRBV27|NA
CASKGDVAANYGYTF
TGTGCCAGCAAGGGGGACGTGGCTGCTAACTATGGCTACACCTTC
>NA|TRBJ2-5|TRBV5-5|NA
CASSLEGLQKETQYF
TGTGCCAGCAGCTTGGAGGGACTGCAGAAAGAGACCCAGTACTTC
>NA|TRBJ2-7|TRBV27|NA
CASRRSSYEQYF
TGTGCCAGCAGGAGAAGCTCCTACGAGCAGTACTTC
>NA|TRBJ2-3|TRBV23-1|NA
CASTESPGGVPNCSSTDTQYF
TGCGCCAGCACCGAAAGCCCCGGAGGGGTCCCCAACTGCTCTAGCACAGATACGCAGTATTTT
>TRBD1|TRBJ1-1|TRBV7-9|once
CAGGQGNTEAFF
TGTGCCGGAGGACAGGGGAACACTGAAGCTTTCTTT
>NA|TRBJ1-1|TRBV30|NA
CAWSVSGREAFF
TGTGCCTGGAGTGTAAGTGGCCGAGAAGCTTTCTTT
>NA|TRBJ2-1|TRBV28|NA
CASSLGGSTFF
TGTGCCAGCAGTCTAGGAGGGTCTACGTTCTTC
>NA|TRBJ1-1|TRBV28|NA
CASSPTDLNTEAFF
TGTGCCAGCAGTCCGACAGACCTGAACACTGAAGCTTTCTTT
>TRBD1|TRBJ1-2|TRBV12-5|NA
CASGLGQGNYGYTF
TGTGCTAGTGGTTTGGGACAGGGCAACTATGGCTACACCTTC
>NA|TRBJ2-7|TRBV7-9|NA
CASTGRGYEQYF
TGTGCCAGCACCGGAAGGGGATACGAGCAGTACTTC
>TRBD2|TRBJ2-3|TRBV29-1|NA
CSVVGTSGRGGTDTQYF
TGCAGCGTTGTGGGGACTAGCGGGAGGGGGGGCACAGATACGCAGTATTTT
>NA|TRBJ2-1|TRBV15|NA
CATSRDRGDEQFF
TGTGCCACCAGCAGAGACAGGGGTGATGAGCAGTTCTTC
>NA|TRBJ2-7|TRBV7-9|NA
CASSSLDYFSYEQYF
TGTGCCAGCAGCTCTCTGGACTATTTCTCCTACGAGCAGTACTTC
>NA|TRBJ1-2|TRBV5-4|NA
CASSLQSGNGYTF
TGTGCCAGCAGCTTGCAATCAGGGAATGGCTACACCTTC